This T cell receptor (beta chain) was captured by sequencing in a study of post-analysis software for immune sequencing data. Study-wide findings and caveats: Compared with controls, patients showed significantly lower normalized Chao1 diversity.

As for this clonotype: The antigen is not known.

Included in the TCR beta cDNA libraries were unique molecular identifiers. There were 1 to 10 million T cells, and 480,000 or so cDNA molecules came from them. Each CDR3 protein gets one entry after TCRdb re-called the PCR reads with MiXCR. The repertoire holds about 540,000 distinct CDR3 sequences, around 31% seen once, with approximately 6% in the top ten. Sequenced input: blood. The TCR comes from a girl aged 2-17 years with multiple sclerosis.

CDR3 amino acids: CASSVGQSYNEQYF. DNA of the CDR3: TGTGCCAGCAGCGTAGGACAGTCCTACAATGAGCAGTACTTC. The J gene is TRBJ2-1, the V gene TRBV9; a weak D match, TRBD1 (5 bases). The J call may not be correct, given that the DNA end is closer to TRBJ2-7. This CDR3 is 14 amino acids long. Germline V gives CDR1 SGDLS, CDR2 YYNGEE.